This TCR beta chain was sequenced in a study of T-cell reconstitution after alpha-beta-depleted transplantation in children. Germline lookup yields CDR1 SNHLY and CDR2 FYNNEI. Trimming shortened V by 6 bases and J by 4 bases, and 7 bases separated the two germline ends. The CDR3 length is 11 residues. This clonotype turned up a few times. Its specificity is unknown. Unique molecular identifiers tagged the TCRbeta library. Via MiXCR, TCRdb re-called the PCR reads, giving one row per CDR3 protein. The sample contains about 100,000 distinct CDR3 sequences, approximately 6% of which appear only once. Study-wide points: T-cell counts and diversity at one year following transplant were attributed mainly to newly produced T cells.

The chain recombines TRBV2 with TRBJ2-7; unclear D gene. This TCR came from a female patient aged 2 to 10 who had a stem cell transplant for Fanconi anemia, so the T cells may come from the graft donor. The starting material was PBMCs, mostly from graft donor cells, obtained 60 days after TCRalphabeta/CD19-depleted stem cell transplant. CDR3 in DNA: TGTGCCAGCAGCTACGATTACGAGCAGTACTTC. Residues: CASSYDYEQYF.